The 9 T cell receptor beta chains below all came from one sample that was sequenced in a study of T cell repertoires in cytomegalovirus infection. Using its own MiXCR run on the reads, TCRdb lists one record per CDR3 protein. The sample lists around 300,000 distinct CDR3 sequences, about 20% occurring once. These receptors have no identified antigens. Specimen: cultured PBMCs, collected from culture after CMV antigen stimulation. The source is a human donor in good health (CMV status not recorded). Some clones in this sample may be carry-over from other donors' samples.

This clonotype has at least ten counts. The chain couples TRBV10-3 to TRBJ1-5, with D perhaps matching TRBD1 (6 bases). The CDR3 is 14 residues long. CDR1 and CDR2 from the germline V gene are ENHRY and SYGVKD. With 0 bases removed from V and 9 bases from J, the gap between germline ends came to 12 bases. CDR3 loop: CAISESQGQTPQHF. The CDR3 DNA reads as TGTGCCATCAGTGAGTCTCAAGGACAGACGCCCCAGCATTTT.

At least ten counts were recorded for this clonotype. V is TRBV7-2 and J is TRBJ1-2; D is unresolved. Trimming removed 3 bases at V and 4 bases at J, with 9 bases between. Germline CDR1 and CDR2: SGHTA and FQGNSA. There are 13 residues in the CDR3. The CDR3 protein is CASSLVGSYGYTF. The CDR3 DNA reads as TGTGCCAGCAGCTTGGTGGGCTCCTATGGCTACACCTTC.

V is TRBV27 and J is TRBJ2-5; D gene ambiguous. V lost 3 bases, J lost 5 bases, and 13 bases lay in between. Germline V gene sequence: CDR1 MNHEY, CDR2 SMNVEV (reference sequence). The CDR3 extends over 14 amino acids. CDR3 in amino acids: CASSLNLGTETQYF. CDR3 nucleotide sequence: TGTGCCAGCAGTTTGAATTTAGGAACGGAGACCCAGTACTTC.

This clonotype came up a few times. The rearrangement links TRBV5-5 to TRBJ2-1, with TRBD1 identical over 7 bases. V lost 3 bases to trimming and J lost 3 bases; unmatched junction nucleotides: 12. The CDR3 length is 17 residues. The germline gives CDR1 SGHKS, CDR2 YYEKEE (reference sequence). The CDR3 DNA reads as TGTGCCAGCAGCTCCTCAACAGGGGTCACGAGCTACAATGAGCAGTTCTTC. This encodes CASSSSTGVTSYNEQFF.

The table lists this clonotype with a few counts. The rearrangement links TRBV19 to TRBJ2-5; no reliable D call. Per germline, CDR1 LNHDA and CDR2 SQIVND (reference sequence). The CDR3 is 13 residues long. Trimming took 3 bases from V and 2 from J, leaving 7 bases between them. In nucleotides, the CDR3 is TGTGCCAGTAGTATGCTAGTACAAGAGACCCAGTACTTC. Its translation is CASSMLVQETQYF. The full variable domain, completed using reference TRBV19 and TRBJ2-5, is DGGITQSPKYLFRKEGQNVTLSCEQNLNHDAMYWYRQDPGQGLRLIYYSQIVNDFQKGDIAEGYSVSREKKESFPLTVTSAQKNPTAFYLCASSMLVQETQYFGPGTRLLVL.

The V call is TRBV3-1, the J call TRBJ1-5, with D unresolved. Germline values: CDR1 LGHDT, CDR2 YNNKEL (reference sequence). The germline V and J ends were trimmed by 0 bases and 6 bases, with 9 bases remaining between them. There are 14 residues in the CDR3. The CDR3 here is CASSQDRAFQPQHF. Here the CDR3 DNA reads TGTGCCAGCAGCCAAGATCGCGCCTTTCAGCCCCAGCATTTT.

In DNA, the CDR3 is TGTGCCATCAGTGAGGCTAGCGGGAGAGAGCAGTTCTTC. Translating it yields CAISEASGREQFF. The chain employs TRBV10-3 and TRBJ2-1; TRBD2 agrees at 10 bases. CDR1 is ENHRY and CDR2 is SYGVKD in the germline V gene. Trimming at V came to 2 bases and at J to 10 bases, leaving 2 bases not matched to a gene. The CDR3 has 13 residues.

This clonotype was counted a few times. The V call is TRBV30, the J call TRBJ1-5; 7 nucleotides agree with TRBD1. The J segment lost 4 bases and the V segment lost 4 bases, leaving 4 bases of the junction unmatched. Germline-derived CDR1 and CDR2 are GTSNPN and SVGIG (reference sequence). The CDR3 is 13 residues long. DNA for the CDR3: TGTGCCTGGACAGGGGGGTTGAATCAGCCCCAGCATTTT. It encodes CAWTGGLNQPQHF. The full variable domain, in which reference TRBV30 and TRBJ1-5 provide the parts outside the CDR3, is SQTIHQWPATLVQPVGSPLSLECTVEGTSNPNLYWYRQAAGRGLQLLFYSVGIGQISSEVPQNLSASRPQDRQFILSSKKLLLSDSGFYLCAWTGGLNQPQHFGDGTRLSIL.

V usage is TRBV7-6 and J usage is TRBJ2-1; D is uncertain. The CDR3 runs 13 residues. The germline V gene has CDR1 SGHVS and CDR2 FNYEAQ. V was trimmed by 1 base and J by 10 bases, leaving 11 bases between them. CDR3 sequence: CASSLVRSEEQFF. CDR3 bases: TGTGCCAGCAGCTTAGTCCGGTCAGAGGAGCAGTTCTTC.